Below are 17 T cell receptor beta chains sequenced from a single sample in a study of molecular identifiers for immune sequencing clone quantification. MiXCR, applied by TCRdb to the PCR reads, yields one record per CDR3 protein. The repertoire holds some 100,000 distinct CDR3 sequences, with 36% as singletons. Sequenced material: naive CD8+ T cells from blood, with Jurkat cell RNA spiked in. Subset described: FACS-sorted CD8+CD4-CCR7+CD45RA+ naive T cells. The receptors were sampled from a human donor in good health. Some libraries in this study had Jurkat cell RNA spiked in.

There are many counts of this clonotype. The chain uses TRBV12-3 or TRBV12-4 and TRBJ1-5; no clear D gene. The CDR3 totals 12 residues. Trimming stripped 6 bases from V and 6 bases from J, with 9 bases between. CDR3 coding DNA: TGTGCCAGCAGCCTTGGTAGTCAGCCCCAGCATTTT. This codes for CASSLGSQPQHF.

The chain is built from TRBV7-9 and TRBJ2-7; 8 nucleotides align to TRBD2. Germline V gives CDR1 SEHNR, CDR2 FQNEAQ (reference sequence). This CDR3 contains 14 residues. Trimming removed 3 bases from V and 4 bases from J; junction bases left unmatched: 5. CDR3 region: CASSFVGRVYEQYF. The CDR3, as DNA: TGTGCCAGCAGCTTTGTCGGGAGGGTGTACGAGCAGTACTTC.

At least ten counts were recorded for this clonotype. This chain joins TRBV5-5 and TRBJ2-7, with D uncertain. Germline lookup yields CDR1 SGHKS and CDR2 YYEKEE (reference sequence). The CDR3 loop spans 12 amino acids. V dropped 1 base and J dropped 6 bases, with 8 bases sitting between them. CDR3 DNA: TGTGCCAGCAGCTTGCGAGTTACCGAGCAGTACTTC. The encoded protein is CASSLRVTEQYF.

Ten or more counts support this clonotype. For the CDR3, the DNA is TGTGCCAGCAGTCCGTATAGCAATCAGCCCCAGCATTTT. Protein: CASSPYSNQPQHF. The chain joins TRBV7-2 to TRBJ1-5; D call uncertain. The germline V gene encodes CDR1 SGHTA and CDR2 FQGNSA. V gave up 6 bases and J gave up 0 bases, with 6 bases separating them. The CDR3 totals 13 residues. The complete variable domain, with remaining parts taken from reference TRBV7-2 and TRBJ1-5, reads GAGVSQSPSNKVTEKGKDVELRCDPISGHTALYWYRQSLGQGLEFLIYFQGNSAPDKSGLPSDRFSAERTGGSVSTLTIQRTQQEDSAVYLCASSPYSNQPQHFGDGTRLSIL.

The table lists this clonotype with a few counts. This sequence joins TRBV11-2 and TRBJ2-4, with D perhaps being TRBD1 or TRBD2 (6 bases each). The V gene's germline CDR1 is SGHAT and CDR2 FQNNGV. The CDR3 covers 14 residues. V lost 0 bases, J lost 9 bases, and 12 bases lay in between. CDR3 coding DNA: TGTGCCAGCAGCTTAGATCTGGAGGGGGGCATTCAGTACTTC. Protein: CASSLDLEGGIQYF.

This clonotype was observed a handful of times. The chain couples TRBV21-1 to TRBJ2-7; the table's D call, TRBD1, has no DNA check behind it. TRBV21-1 is deemed a pseudogene. This CDR3 comprises 16 residues. CDR3: CASSKETGPSSYEQYF. The CDR3 nucleotides read TGTGCCAGCAGCAAAGAGACAGGGCCGAGCTCCTACGAGCAGTACTTC.

This clonotype has just a few counts. The gene calls are TRBV29-1 and TRBJ2-5; D perhaps matches TRBD2 (5 bases). The CDR3 sequence is 14 residues long. Germline V gene lookup returns CDR1 SQVTM and CDR2 ANQGSEA. V lost 4 bases, J lost 5 bases, and 17 bases lay in between. The CDR3 sequence: CSVVRGTVSETQYF. Here the CDR3 DNA reads TGCAGCGTTGTTCGGGGTACGGTATCGGAGACCCAGTACTTC.

The V gene is TRBV7-9, the J gene TRBJ2-7, with 11 bases lining up with TRBD2. Germline V gives CDR1 SEHNR, CDR2 FQNEAQ (reference sequence). This CDR3 comprises 16 residues. J was trimmed by 2 bases and V by 4 bases; bases with no gene match: 7. This CDR3 is CASSSPGLADTYEQYF. CDR3 nucleotides: TGTGCCAGCAGCTCCCCGGGACTAGCGGATACCTACGAGCAGTACTTC.

The sample holds a few counts of this clonotype. The J gene is TRBJ2-5, the V gene TRBV20-1; 8 bases are a match to TRBD2. V was pared by 1 base and J by 2 bases, with 6 bases of the junction left unmatched. The CDR3 covers 15 residues. CDR1 and CDR2 from the germline V gene are DFQATT and SNEGSKA (reference sequence). The CDR3 DNA sequence: TGCAGTGCTAGAGGGCCGCGGGGGGAACAAGAGACCCAGTACTTC. It codes for CSARGPRGEQETQYF.

This clonotype occurred a few times. The CDR3 nucleotides are TGTGCCAGCAGAATCGACGATCCTCCCGGGGAGCTGTTTTTT. Translated, it gives CASRIDDPPGELFF. The rearrangement joins TRBV9 to TRBJ2-2; D unclear. Trimming left V 5 bases short and J 6 bases short, with 14 bases between. The CDR3 runs 14 residues. In germline, CDR1 is SGDLS, CDR2 YYNGEE.

This clonotype was recorded only once. This may be a read error: a much more frequent sequence differs by one nucleotide. The J gene is TRBJ2-5, the V gene TRBV9; perhaps TRBD1 as D (5 bases). Germline CDR1 is SGDLS and CDR2 is YYNGEE. This CDR3 is 16 amino acids long. The CDR3 DNA sequence: TGTGCCAGCAGCACCTCATACCAGGGATGGCGAGAGTCCCAGTACTTC. This encodes CASSTSYQGWRESQYF.

About this clonotype: With a much larger clone just one base away, this may be a read error. This sequence joins TRBV7-6 and TRBJ2-2; D is unresolved. The germline CDR1 and CDR2 sequences are SGHVS and FNYEAQ. The CDR3 length is 12 residues. V lost 8 bases, J lost 6 bases, and 10 bases lay in between. CDR3 residues: CASGVRSGELFF. In nucleotides, the CDR3 is TGTGCCAGCGGCGTGCGATCCGGGGAGCTGTTTTTT. Complete variable domain (other parts from reference TRBV7-6 and TRBJ2-2): GAGVSQSPRYKVTKRGQDVALRCDPISGHVSLYWYRQALGQGPEFLTYFNYEAQQDKSGLPNDRFSAERPEGSISTLTIQRTEQRDSAMYRCASGVRSGELFFGEGSRLTVL.

This clonotype came up many times. The rearrangement links TRBV7-9 to TRBJ2-3; no definite D call. The CDR3 runs to 12 residues. V was cut by 4 bases and J by 5 bases, with 7 bases left in between. Germline CDR1 and CDR2: SEHNR and FQNEAQ (reference sequence). CDR3 protein: CASSYTRDTQYF. The CDR3 nucleotides are TGTGCCAGCAGCTACACAAGAGATACGCAGTATTTT.

As concerns this clonotype: A read error may be the cause here, since a much bigger clone is one base away. A read error is likely, as this CDR3 ends without the conserved phenylalanine or tryptophan. The V gene is TRBV7-8, the J gene TRBJ2-3; 11 bases agree with TRBD2. Per germline, CDR1 SGHVS and CDR2 FQNEAQ. The CDR3 is 17 residues long. J was trimmed by 2 bases and V by 5 bases; bases with no gene match: 9. As DNA, the CDR3 is TGTGCCAGCAGCGCAACCATACTAGCGGGGGTCACAGATACGCAGTATTCT. Its protein product is CASSATILAGVTDTQYS.

V usage is TRBV5-5 and J usage is TRBJ2-3; 10 bases fit TRBD2. Germline V gives CDR1 SGHKS, CDR2 YYEKEE (reference sequence). The V gene end was trimmed by 4 bases and the J gene end by 2 bases; junction bases not matched to a gene: 7. CDR3 length equals 16 residues. CDR3 amino acids: CASSLGTSVYTDTQYF. The CDR3 DNA reads TGTGCCAGCAGCCTCGGGACTAGCGTTTACACAGATACGCAGTATTTT.

The genes are TRBV12-3 or TRBV12-4 and TRBJ2-7; TRBD1 is a possible D gene (5 bases). The CDR3 runs to 12 residues. V was shortened by 5 bases and J by 4 bases, with 9 bases between the two germline ends. The CDR3 here is CASSDDSYEQYF. The DNA for the CDR3 is TGTGCCAGCAGTGATGACAGTTACGAGCAGTACTTC.

The chain combines TRBV27 with TRBJ2-4; 7 positions agree with TRBD1. The CDR3 is made up of 15 amino acids. From germline, CDR1 is MNHEY and CDR2 SMNVEV (reference sequence). Losses at the gene ends were 6 bases for V and 7 bases for J; bases not matched to a gene: 12. Here the CDR3 DNA reads TGTGCCAGCAGATTAGGGGGCGCCCCCCCCAACATTCAGTACTTC. Its translation is CASRLGGAPPNIQYF.